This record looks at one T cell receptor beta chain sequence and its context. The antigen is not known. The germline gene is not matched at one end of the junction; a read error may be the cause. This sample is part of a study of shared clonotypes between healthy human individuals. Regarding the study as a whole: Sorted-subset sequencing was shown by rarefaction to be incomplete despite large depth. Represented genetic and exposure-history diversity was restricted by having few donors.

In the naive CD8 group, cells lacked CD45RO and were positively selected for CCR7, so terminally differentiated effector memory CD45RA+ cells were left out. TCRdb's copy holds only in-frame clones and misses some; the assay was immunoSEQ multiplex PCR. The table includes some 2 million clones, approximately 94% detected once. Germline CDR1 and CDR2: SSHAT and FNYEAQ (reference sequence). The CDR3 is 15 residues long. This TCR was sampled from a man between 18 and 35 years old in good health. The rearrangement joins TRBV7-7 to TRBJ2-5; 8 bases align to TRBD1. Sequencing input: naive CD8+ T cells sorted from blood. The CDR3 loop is CASSPDRALQETQYF. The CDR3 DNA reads TGTGCTAGCAGCCCGGACAGGGCCTTACAAGAGACCCAGTACTTC.